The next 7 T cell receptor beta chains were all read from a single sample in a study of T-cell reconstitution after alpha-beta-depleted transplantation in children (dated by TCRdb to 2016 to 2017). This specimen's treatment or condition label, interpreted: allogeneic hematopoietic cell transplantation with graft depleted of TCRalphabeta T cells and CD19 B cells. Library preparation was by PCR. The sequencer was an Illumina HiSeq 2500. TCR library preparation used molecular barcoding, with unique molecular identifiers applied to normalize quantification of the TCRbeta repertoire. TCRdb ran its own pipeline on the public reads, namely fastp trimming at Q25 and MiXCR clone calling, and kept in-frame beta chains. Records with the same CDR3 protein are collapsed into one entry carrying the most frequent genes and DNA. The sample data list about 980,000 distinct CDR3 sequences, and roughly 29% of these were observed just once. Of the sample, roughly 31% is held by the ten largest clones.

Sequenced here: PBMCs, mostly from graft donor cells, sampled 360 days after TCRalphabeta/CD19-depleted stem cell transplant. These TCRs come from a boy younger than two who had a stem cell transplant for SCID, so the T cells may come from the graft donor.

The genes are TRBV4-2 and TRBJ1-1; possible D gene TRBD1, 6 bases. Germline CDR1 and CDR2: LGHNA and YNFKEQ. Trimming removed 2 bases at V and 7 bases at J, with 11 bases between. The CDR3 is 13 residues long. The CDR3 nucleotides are TGTGCCAGCAGCCAACGCAGGGGTGATGAAGCTTTCTTT. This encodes CASSQRRGDEAFF.

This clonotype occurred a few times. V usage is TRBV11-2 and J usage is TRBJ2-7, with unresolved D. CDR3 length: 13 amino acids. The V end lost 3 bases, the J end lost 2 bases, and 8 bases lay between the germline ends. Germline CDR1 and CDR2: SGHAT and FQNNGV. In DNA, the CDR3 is TGTGCCAGCAGCTTTTGGGTAACCTACGAGCAGTACTTC. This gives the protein CASSFWVTYEQYF.

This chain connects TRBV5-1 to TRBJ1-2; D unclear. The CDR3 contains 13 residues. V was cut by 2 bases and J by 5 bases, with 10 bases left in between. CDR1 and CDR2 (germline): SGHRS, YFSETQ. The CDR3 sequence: CASSFWVEYGYTF. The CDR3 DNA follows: TGCGCCAGCAGCTTCTGGGTTGAGTATGGCTACACCTTC.

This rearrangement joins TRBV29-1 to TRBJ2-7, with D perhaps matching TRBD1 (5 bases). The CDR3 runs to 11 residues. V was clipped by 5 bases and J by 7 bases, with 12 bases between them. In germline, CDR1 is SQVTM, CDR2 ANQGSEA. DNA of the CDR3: TGCAGCGTTTGGCAGGGCCGGGAGCAGTACTTC. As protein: CSVWQGREQYF.

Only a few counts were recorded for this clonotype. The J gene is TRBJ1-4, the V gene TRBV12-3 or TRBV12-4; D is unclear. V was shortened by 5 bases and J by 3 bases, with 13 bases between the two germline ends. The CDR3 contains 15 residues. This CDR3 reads CASSRTRAANEKLFF. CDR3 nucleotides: TGTGCCAGCAGTAGGACGCGGGCGGCTAATGAAAAACTGTTTTTT.

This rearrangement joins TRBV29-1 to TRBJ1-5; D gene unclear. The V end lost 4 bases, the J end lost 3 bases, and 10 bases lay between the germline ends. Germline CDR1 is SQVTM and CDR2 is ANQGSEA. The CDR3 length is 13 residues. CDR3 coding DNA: TGCAGCGTTGGGTACTCGCCCAATCAGCCCCAGCATTTT. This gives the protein CSVGYSPNQPQHF.

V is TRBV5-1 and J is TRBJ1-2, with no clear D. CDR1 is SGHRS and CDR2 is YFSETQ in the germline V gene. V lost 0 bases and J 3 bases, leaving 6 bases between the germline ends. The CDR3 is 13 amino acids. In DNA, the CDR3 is TGCGCCAGCAGCTTGGAATCGTACTATGGCTACACCTTC. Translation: CASSLESYYGYTF.